This T cell receptor (beta chain) was found in a study of cytomegalovirus exposure and HLA in healthy donors. The overall study: A previous analysis identified around 120 million unique TCR beta sequences derived from 180 million or so T cells.

V was clipped by 4 bases and J by 4 bases; unmatched bases: 4. The CDR3 consists of 15 residues. In germline, CDR1 is MDHEN, CDR2 SYDVKM. The study, taken as a whole, reports: Researchers catalogued about 160 TCR beta chains as cytomegalovirus-associated.

The PCR ran on 60 Vbeta and 13 Jbeta primers. Measured with immunoSEQ multiplex PCR; TCRdb has only the in-frame clones, and not every one. This table has 60,000 or so clones, approximately 80% appearing once. On this clone: Its antigen is undetermined.

This TCR derives from a man in his forties in good health and CMV-seronegative. Sequencing was carried out using PBMCs. J is TRBJ1-2 and V is TRBV28; the match to TRBD1 covers 12 bases. The CDR3 DNA sequence: TGTGCCAGCAGTTGGGGGGGACAGGGGGCCTATGGCTACACCTTC. This codes for CASSWGGQGAYGYTF.